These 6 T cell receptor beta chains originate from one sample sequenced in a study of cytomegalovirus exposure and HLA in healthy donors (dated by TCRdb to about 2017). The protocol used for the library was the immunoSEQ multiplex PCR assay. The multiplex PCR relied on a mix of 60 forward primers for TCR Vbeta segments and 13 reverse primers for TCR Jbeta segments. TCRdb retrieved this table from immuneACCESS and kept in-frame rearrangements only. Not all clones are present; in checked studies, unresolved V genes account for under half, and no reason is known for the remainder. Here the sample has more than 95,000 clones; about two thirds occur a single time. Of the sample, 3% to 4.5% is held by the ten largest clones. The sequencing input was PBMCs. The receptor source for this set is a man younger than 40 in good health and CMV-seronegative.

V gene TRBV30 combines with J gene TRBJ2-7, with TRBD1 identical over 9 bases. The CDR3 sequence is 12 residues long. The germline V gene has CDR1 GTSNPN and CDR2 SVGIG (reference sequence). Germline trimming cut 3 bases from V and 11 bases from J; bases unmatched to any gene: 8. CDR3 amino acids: CAWSRDRAREYF. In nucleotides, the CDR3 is TGTGCCTGGAGCCGGGACAGGGCCCGCGAGTACTTC.

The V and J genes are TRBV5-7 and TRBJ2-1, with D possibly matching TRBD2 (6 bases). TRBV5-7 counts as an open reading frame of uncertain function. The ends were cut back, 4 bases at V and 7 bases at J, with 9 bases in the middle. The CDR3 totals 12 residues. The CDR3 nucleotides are TGTGCCAGCAGCCCGGGGACTAATGAGCAGTTCTTC. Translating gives CASSPGTNEQFF.

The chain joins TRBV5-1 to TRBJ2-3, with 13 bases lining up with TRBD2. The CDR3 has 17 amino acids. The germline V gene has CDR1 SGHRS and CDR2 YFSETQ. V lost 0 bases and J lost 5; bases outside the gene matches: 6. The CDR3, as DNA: TGCGCCAGCAGCTTGGAACTAGCGGGGGGGGTTAGAGATACGCAGTATTTT. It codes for CASSLELAGGVRDTQYF.

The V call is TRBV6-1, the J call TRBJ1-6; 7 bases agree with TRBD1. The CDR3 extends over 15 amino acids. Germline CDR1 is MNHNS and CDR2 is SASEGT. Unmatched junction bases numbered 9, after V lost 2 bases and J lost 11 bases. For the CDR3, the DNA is TGTGCCAGCAGTGAAATAGGGACAGCCTCGACACCCCTCCACTTT. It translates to CASSEIGTASTPLHF.

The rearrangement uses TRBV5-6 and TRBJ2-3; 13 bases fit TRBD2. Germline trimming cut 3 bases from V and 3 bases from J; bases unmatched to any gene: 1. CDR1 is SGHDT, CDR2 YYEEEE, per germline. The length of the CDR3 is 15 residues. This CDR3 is CASSSGLAGTDTQYF. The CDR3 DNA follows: TGTGCCAGCAGCTCGGGACTAGCGGGGACAGATACGCAGTATTTT.

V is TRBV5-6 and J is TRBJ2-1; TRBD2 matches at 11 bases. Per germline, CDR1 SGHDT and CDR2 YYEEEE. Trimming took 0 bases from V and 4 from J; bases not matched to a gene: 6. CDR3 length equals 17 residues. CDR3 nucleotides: TGTGCCAGCAGCTTGGAGCAGGGACTAGCGGCTTACAATGAGCAGTTCTTC. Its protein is CASSLEQGLAAYNEQFF.